Described below is a single TCR beta chain sequence and its context. Libraries were prepared by immunoSEQ multiplex PCR; TCRdb keeps only in-frame clonotypes and omits some of them. The data hold about 2,100,000 clones, with just over 90% observed a single time. The sample belongs to a study of shared clonotypes between healthy human individuals. In germline, CDR1 is MDHEN, CDR2 SYDVKM. The length of the CDR3 is 13 residues. The V gene lost 7 bases and the J gene lost 7 bases, with 16 bases spanning the gap. CD45RO negativity and positive selection for CCR7 defined naive CD8 cells, a population that excluded terminally differentiated effector memory CD45RA+ cells.

This sequence was found in a man aged 18 to 35 in good health. Some clones in this sample may be carry-over from other donors' samples. V usage is TRBV28 and J usage is TRBJ2-5; D is uncertain. Sequenced material: naive CD8+ T cells from PBMCs. CDR3 residues: CASNPQGEVTQYF. CDR3 bases: TGTGCCAGCAATCCCCAAGGAGAGGTGACCCAGTACTTC.